This T cell receptor (beta chain) appears in the sequencing data of a study of graft-versus-host responses after intestinal transplantation. Whole-study context: Once they had received anti-thymocyte globulin induction, all recipients took tacrolimus and steroids for approximately 3 years.

Sequencing used immunoSEQ multiplex PCR; TCRdb keeps in-frame clones, though not all of them. The sample lists just over 15,000 clones, approximately 89% seen once, with 6% to 7% in the top ten. Of note for this clone: Its antigen is not identified.

CDR1 and CDR2 (germline): GTSNPN, SVGIG (reference sequence). Trimming pared 4 bases from V and 2 bases from J, leaving 21 bases between. The CDR3 is 16 amino acids. Study outcomes and limitations: Early post-transplant declines in HvG were associated with peak levels of circulating GvH clones. Elevated graft-versus-host to host-versus-graft clonal ratios in allografts were recorded for patients with graft-donor T cell macrochimerism. The recipient marrow held GvH clones, and some of them showed up first in ileum or blood.

Source: bone marrow, taken roughly 120 days after intestinal transplantation. This sequence was found in a human patient who received an intestinal transplant, so some T cells may come from the graft donor. The chain has TRBV30 and TRBJ2-7; tentatively, D is TRBD2 (6 bases). The CDR3 nucleotides read TGTGCCTGGATGGGACTCGGGACTGGATTTCCCTACGAGCAGTACTTC. Amino acid sequence: CAWMGLGTGFPYEQYF.